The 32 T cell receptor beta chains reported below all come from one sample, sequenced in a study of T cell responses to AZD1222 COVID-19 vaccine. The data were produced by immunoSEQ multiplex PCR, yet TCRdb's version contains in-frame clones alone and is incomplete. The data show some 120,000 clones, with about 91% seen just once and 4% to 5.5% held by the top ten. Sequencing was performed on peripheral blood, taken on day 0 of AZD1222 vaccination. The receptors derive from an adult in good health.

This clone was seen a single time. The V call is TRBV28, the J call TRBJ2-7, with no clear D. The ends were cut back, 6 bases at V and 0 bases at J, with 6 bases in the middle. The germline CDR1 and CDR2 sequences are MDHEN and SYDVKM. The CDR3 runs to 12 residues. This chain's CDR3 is CASRSSSYEQYF. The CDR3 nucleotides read TGTGCCAGCAGGTCCAGCTCCTACGAGCAGTACTTC.

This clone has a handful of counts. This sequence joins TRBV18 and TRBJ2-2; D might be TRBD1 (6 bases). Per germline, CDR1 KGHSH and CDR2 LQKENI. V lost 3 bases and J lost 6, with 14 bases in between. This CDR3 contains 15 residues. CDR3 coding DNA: TGTGCCAGCTCACCCTGGACAGACGCCTCCGGGGAGCTGTTTTTT. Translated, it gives CASSPWTDASGELFF.

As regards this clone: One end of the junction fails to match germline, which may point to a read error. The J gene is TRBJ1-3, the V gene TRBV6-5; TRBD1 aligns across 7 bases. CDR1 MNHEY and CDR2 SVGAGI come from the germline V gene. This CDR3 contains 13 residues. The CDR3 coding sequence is TGTGCCAGCAGAGCCCCGAATGGGGCGGGACAGTCTTTT. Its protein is CASRAPNGAGQSF.

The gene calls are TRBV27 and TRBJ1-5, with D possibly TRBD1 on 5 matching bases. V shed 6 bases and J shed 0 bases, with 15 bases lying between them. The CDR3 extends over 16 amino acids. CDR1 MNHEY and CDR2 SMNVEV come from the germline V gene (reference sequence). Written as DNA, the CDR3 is TGTGCCAGCAGCCCCGGGACGAAAGATAGCAATCAGCCCCAGCATTTT. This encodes CASSPGTKDSNQPQHF.

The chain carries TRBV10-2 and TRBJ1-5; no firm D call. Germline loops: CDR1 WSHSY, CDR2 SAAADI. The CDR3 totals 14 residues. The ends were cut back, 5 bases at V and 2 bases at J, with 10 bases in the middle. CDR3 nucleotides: TGCGCCAGCAGTACTAATGGTGGCAATCAGCCCCAGCATTTT. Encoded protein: CASSTNGGNQPQHF.

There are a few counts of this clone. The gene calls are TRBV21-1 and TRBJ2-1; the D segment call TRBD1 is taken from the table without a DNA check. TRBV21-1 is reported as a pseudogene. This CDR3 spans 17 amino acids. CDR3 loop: CASSSRQGWTPHNEQFF. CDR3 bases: TGTGCCAGCAGCAGCCGACAGGGCTGGACACCACACAATGAGCAGTTCTTC.

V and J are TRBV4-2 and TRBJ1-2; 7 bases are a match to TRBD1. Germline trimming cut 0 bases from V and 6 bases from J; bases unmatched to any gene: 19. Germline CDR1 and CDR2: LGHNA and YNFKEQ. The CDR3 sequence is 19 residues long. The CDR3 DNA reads TGTGCCAGCAGCCAAGACTCAACAGGGGTTCACTTCCCAGTCGATGGCTACACCTTC. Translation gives CASSQDSTGVHFPVDGYTF.

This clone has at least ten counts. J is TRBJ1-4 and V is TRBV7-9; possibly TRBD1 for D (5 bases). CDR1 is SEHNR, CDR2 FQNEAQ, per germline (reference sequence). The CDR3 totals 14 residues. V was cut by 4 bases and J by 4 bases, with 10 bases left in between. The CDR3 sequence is CASSSVGGNEKLFF. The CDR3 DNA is TGTGCCAGCAGCTCCGTGGGGGGTAATGAAAAACTGTTTTTT.

CDR3 DNA sequence: TGTGCCAGCAGTTTGGACCGGTATACGCAGTATTTT. It specifies CASSLDRYTQYF. The chain has TRBV12-3 or TRBV12-4 and TRBJ2-3, with D unresolved. CDR3 length: 12 residues. The V and J ends lost 3 bases and 7 bases respectively, with 8 bases between them.

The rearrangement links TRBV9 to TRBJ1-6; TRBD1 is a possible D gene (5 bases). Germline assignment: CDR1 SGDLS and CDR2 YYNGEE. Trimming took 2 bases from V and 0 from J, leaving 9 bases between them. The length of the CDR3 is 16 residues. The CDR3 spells CASSVDSLSYNSPLHF. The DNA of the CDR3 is TGTGCCAGCAGCGTTGACAGCCTCTCCTATAATTCACCCCTCCACTTT.

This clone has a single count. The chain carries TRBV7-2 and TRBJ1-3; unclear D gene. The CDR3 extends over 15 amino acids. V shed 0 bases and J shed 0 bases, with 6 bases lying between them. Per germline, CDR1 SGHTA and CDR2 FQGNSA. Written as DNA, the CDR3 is TGTGCCAGCAGCTTAGCGGTAAACTCTGGAAACACCATATATTTT. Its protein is CASSLAVNSGNTIYF.

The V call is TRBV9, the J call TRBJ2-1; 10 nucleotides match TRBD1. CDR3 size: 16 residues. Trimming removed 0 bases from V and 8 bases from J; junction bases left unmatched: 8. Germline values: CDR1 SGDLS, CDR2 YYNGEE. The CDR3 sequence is CASSVGGGQGLYEQFF. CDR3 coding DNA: TGTGCCAGCAGCGTAGGAGGGGGACAGGGGTTATATGAGCAGTTCTTC.

CDR3 residues: CASSHRDGRRVEQYF. The CDR3 DNA reads as TGTGCCAGCAGTCATAGGGACGGCAGGAGGGTCGAGCAGTACTTC. V gene TRBV7-9 combines with J gene TRBJ2-7; D is perhaps TRBD2 (6 bases). CDR3 size: 15 residues. Deletions cut 6 bases from V and 6 bases from J, with 21 bases between. Germline assignment: CDR1 SEHNR and CDR2 FQNEAQ (reference sequence).

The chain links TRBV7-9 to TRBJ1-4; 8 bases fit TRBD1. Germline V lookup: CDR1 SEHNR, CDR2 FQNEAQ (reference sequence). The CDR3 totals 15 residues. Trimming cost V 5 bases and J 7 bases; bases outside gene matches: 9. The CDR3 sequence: CASSVGRGPSEKLFF. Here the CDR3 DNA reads TGTGCCAGCAGCGTCGGCAGGGGGCCTAGTGAAAAACTGTTTTTT.

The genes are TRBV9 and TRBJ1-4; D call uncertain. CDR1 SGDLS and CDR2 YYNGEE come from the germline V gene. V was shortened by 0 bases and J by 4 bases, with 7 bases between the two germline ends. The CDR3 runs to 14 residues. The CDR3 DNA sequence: TGTGCCAGCAGCGTAGGAGGTTTTAATGAAAAACTGTTTTTT. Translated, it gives CASSVGGFNEKLFF.

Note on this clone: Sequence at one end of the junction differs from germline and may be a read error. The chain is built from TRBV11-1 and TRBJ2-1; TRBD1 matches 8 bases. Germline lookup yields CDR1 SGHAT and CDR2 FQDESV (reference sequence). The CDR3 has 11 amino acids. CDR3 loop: CASSSGQGRVF. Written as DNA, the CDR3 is TGTGCCAGCAGTTCAGGACAGGGAAGGGTCTTC.

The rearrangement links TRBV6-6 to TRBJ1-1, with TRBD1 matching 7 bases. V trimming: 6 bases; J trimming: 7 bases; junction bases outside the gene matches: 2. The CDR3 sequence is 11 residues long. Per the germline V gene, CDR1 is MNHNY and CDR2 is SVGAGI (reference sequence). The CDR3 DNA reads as TGTGCCAGCAGAAACAGGGGTGAAGCTTTCTTT. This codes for CASRNRGEAFF.

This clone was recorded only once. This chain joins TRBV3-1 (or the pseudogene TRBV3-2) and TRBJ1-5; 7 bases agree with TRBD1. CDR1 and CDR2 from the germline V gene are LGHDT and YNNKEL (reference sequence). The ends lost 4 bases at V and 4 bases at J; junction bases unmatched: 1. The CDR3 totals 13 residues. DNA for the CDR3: TGTGCCAGCAGCCCAGGGGGGAATCAGCCCCAGCATTTT. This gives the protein CASSPGGNQPQHF.

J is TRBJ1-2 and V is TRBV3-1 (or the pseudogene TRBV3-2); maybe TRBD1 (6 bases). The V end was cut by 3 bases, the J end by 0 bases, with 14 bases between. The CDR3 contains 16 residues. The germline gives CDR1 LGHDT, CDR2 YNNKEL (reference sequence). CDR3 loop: CASSHQGTNANYGYTF. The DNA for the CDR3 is TGTGCCAGCAGCCACCAGGGGACAAATGCTAACTATGGCTACACCTTC.

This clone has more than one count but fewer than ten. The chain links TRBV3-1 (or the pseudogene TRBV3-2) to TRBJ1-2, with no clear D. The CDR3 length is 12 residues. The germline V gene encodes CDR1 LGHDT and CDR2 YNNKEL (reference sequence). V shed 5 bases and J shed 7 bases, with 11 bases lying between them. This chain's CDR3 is CASSVLSGGYTF. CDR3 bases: TGTGCCAGCAGCGTCCTCTCTGGTGGCTACACCTTC.

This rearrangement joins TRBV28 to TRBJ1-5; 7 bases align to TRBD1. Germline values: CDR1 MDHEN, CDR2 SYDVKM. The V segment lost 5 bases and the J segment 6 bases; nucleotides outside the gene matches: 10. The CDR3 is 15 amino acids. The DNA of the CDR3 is TGTGCCAGCAGTCAAGAAGACAGGGTCAGTCAGCCCCAGCATTTT. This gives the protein CASSQEDRVSQPQHF.

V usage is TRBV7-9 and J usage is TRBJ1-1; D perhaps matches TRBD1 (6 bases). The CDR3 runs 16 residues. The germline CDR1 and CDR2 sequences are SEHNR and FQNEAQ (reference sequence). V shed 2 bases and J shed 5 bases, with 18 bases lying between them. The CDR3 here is CASSLPRTVGGTEAFF. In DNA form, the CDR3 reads TGTGCCAGCAGCTTACCCCGGACAGTTGGGGGGACTGAAGCTTTCTTT. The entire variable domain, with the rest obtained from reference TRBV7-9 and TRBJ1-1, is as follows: DTGVSQNPRHKITKRGQNVTFRCDPISEHNRLYWYRQTLGQGPEFLTYFQNEAQLEKSRLLSDRFSAERPKGSFSTLEIQRTEQGDSAMYLCASSLPRTVGGTEAFFGQGTRLTVV.

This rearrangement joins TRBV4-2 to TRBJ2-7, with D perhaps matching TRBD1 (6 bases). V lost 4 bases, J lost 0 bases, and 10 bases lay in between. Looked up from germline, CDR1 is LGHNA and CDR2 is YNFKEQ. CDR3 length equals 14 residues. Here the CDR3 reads CASSPTQGSYEQYF. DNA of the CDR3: TGTGCCAGCAGCCCTACACAGGGCTCCTACGAGCAGTACTTC.

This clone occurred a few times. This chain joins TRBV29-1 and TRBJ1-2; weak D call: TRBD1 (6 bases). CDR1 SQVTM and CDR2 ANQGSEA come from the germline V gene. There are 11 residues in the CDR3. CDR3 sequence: CITQGIDGYTF. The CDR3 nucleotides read TGCATCACACAGGGTATCGATGGCTACACCTTC.

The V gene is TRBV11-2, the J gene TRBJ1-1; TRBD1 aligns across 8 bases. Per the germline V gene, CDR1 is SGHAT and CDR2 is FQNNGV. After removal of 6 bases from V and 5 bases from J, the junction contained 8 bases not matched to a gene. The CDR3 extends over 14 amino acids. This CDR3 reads CASRKTGDGTEAFF. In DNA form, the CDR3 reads TGTGCCAGCAGAAAGACAGGGGATGGGACTGAAGCTTTCTTT.

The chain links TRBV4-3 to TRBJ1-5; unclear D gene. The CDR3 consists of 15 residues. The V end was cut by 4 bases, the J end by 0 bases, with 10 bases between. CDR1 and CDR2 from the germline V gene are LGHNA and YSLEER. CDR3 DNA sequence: TGCGCCAGCAGCCCTACGACGGGTAGCAATCAGCCCCAGCATTTT. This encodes CASSPTTGSNQPQHF.

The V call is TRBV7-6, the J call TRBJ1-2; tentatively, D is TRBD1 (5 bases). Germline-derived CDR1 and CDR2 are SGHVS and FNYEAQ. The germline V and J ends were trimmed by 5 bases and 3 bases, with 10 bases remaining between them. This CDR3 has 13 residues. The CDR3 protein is CASSQGRDYGYTF. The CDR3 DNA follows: TGTGCCAGCAGCCAGGGACGGGACTATGGCTACACCTTC.

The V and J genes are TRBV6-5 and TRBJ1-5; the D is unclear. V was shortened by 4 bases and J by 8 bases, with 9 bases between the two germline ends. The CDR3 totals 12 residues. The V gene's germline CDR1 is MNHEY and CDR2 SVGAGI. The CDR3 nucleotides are TGTGCCAGCAGTTCCCCCGGAGAGCCCCAGCATTTT. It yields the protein CASSSPGEPQHF.

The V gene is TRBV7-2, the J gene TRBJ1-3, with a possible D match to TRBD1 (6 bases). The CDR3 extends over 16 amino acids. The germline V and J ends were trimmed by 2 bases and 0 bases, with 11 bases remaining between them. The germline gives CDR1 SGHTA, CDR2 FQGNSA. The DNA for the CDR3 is TGTGCCAGCAGCTTACAGGGGATAAGCTCTGGAAACACCATATATTTT. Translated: CASSLQGISSGNTIYF.

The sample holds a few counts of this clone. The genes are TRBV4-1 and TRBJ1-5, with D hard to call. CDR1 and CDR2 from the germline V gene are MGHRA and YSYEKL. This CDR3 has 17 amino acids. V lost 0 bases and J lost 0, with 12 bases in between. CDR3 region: CASSQERADYSNQPQHF. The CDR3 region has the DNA TGCGCCAGCAGCCAAGAACGGGCGGACTATAGCAATCAGCCCCAGCATTTT.

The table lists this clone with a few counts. CDR3 loop: CASSLGLAGGHSKNIQYF. The DNA for the CDR3 is TGCGCCAGCAGCCTAGGACTAGCGGGGGGTCACTCGAAAAACATTCAGTACTTC. The chain joins TRBV4-1 to TRBJ2-4, with 14 positions matching TRBD2. V shed 4 bases and J 4 bases; nucleotides not matched to a gene: 9. The germline V gene has CDR1 MGHRA and CDR2 YSYEKL. The CDR3 spans 18 residues.

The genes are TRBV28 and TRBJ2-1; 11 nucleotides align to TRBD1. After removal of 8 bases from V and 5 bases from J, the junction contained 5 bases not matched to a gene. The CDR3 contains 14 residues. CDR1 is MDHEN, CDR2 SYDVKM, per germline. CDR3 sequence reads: CASVGTGGNNEQFF. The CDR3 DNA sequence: TGTGCCAGCGTGGGGACAGGGGGGAACAATGAGCAGTTCTTC.